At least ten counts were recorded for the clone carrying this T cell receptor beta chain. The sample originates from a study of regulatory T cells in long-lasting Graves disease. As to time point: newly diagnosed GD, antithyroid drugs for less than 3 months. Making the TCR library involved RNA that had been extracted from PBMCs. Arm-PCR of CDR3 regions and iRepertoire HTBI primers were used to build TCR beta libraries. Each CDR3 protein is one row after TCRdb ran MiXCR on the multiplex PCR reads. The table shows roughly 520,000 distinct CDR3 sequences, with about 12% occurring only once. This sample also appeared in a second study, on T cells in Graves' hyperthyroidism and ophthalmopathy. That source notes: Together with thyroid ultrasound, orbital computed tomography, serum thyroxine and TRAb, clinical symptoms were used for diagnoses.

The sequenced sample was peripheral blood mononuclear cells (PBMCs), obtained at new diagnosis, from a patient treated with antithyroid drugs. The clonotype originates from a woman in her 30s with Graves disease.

In nucleotides, the CDR3 is TGTGCCAGCAGCTTAGGACCTAGCGGAGCAGAGACCCAGTACTTC. It codes for CASSLGPSGAETQYF. The J gene is TRBJ2-5, the V gene TRBV7-2; 7 bases are a match to TRBD2. V was pared by 1 base and J by 4 bases, with 6 bases of the junction left unmatched. CDR1 and CDR2 from the germline V gene are SGHTA and FQGNSA. This CDR3 has 15 amino acids.